The 18 T cell receptor beta chains given below trace back to one sample, sequenced in a study of shared clonotypes between healthy human individuals. The repertoire was sequenced with immunoSEQ multiplex PCR; TCRdb's copy has only in-frame clones and lacks some. Of 2.3 million or so clones detected, approximately 93% appear once; the ten largest clones hold approximately 0.4%. The sample taken for sequencing was naive CD4+ T cells from PBMCs. Subset noted: CD45RA+ positively selected. These receptors originate from a man aged 18 to 30 in good health. Some clones in this sample may be carry-over from other donors' samples.

The CDR3 sequence: CASSLEGVKTEAFF. CDR3 nucleotides: TGCGCCAGCAGCTTGGAGGGTGTAAAAACTGAAGCTTTCTTT. This rearrangement joins TRBV5-1 to TRBJ1-1; D remains ambiguous. This CDR3 comprises 14 residues. Trimming took off 0 bases at V and 5 bases at J, with 11 bases between the two ends. In germline, CDR1 is SGHRS, CDR2 YFSETQ.

The chain is built from TRBV6-1 and TRBJ2-1, with D possibly being TRBD1 (6 bases). The germline gives CDR1 MNHNS, CDR2 SASEGT. The CDR3 spans 13 residues. V was pared by 4 bases and J by 7 bases, with 11 bases between. This CDR3 reads CASSVGRGNEQFF. The CDR3 nucleotides read TGTGCCAGCAGTGTAGGAAGGGGGAATGAGCAGTTCTTC.

This rearrangement joins TRBV5-6 to TRBJ1-2; no clear D. V lost 6 bases and J lost 0, with 9 bases in between. CDR3 length: 13 amino acids. Germline V gene sequence: CDR1 SGHDT, CDR2 YYEEEE. The CDR3 protein is CASNFQANYGYTF. CDR3 DNA: TGTGCCAGCAACTTCCAGGCTAACTATGGCTACACCTTC.

The chain joins TRBV7-2 to TRBJ2-7; no reliable D call. The CDR3 contains 13 residues. Deletions cut 2 bases from V and 0 bases from J, with 5 bases between. Germline CDR1 is SGHTA and CDR2 is FQGNSA. CDR3 sequence (DNA): TGTGCCAGCAGCTTAAGGTACTCCTACGAGCAGTACTTC. Protein sequence: CASSLRYSYEQYF.

The genes are TRBV4-1 and TRBJ2-6; D remains unclear. This CDR3 comprises 17 residues. Deletions cut 5 bases from V and 0 bases from J, with 14 bases between. Germline V gene sequence: CDR1 MGHRA, CDR2 YSYEKL. The CDR3 coding sequence is TGCGCCAGCAGCTCGAAAGCCCCGAGCTCTGGGGCCAACGTCCTGACTTTC. This encodes CASSSKAPSSGANVLTF.

The chain joins TRBV27 to TRBJ1-1, with D perhaps TRBD1 (6 bases). CDR1 and CDR2 from the germline V gene are MNHEY and SMNVEV (reference sequence). Trimming shortened V by 3 bases and J by 5 bases, and 10 bases separated the two germline ends. There are 13 residues in the CDR3. CDR3 region: CASSFRQGTEAFF. CDR3 nucleotide sequence: TGTGCCAGCAGTTTCAGGCAGGGGACTGAAGCTTTCTTT.

The chain combines TRBV7-9 with TRBJ1-4; D uncertain. The germline CDR1 and CDR2 sequences are SEHNR and FQNEAQ (reference sequence). This CDR3 comprises 15 residues. V lost 5 bases and J 3 bases, leaving 13 bases between the germline ends. CDR3 region: CASSKSHSPNEKLFF. The CDR3 DNA sequence: TGTGCCAGCAGCAAAAGCCATTCCCCTAATGAAAAACTGTTTTTT.

The chain joins TRBV5-4 to TRBJ2-7; 8 bases are a match to TRBD1. With 2 bases clipped from V and 6 bases from J, the junction kept 4 bases outside the gene matches. This CDR3 has 13 residues. Germline CDR1 SGHNT, CDR2 YYREEE (reference sequence). This CDR3 reads CASSFPGQAEQYF. The CDR3 DNA reads TGTGCCAGCAGCTTCCCGGGACAGGCCGAGCAGTACTTC.

V usage is TRBV7-6 and J usage is TRBJ2-3; a weak D match, TRBD2 (6 bases). Trimming stripped 1 base from V and 5 bases from J, with 19 bases between. CDR1 is SGHVS and CDR2 is FNYEAQ in the germline V gene. This CDR3 spans 17 amino acids. CDR3 in DNA: TGTGCCAGCAGCTTAGGCAAGGGCGGGGAGTATCGAGATACGCAGTATTTT. Protein product: CASSLGKGGEYRDTQYF.

V is TRBV27 and J is TRBJ1-5; possibly TRBD1 for D (6 bases). Looked up from germline, CDR1 is MNHEY and CDR2 is SMNVEV (reference sequence). The CDR3 is 17 residues long. The ends were cut back, 3 bases at V and 2 bases at J, with 17 bases in the middle. The CDR3 spells CASSFIGGAGGNQPQHF. The CDR3 DNA sequence: TGTGCCAGCAGTTTCATTGGGGGCGCCGGAGGCAATCAGCCCCAGCATTTT.

This rearrangement joins TRBV7-2 to TRBJ1-5, with 7 positions matching TRBD1. Trimming removed 5 bases from V and 3 bases from J; junction bases left unmatched: 4. The CDR3 has 14 amino acids. Germline CDR1 reads SGHTA; CDR2 reads FQGNSA. DNA of the CDR3: TGTGCCAGCAGCCGACAGGGAAACAATCAGCCCCAGCATTTT. Residues: CASSRQGNNQPQHF.

The rearrangement uses TRBV12-2 and TRBJ1-4. TRBV12-2 corresponds to a pseudogene. The CDR3 covers 10 residues. CDR3: CASRFFVPFF. The DNA of the CDR3 is TGTGCAAGTCGCTTTTTTGTTCCGTTTTTT.

This chain joins TRBV28 and TRBJ2-5, with TRBD2 matching over 7 bases. Per the germline V gene, CDR1 is MDHEN and CDR2 is SYDVKM. V was clipped by 2 bases and J by 2 bases; unmatched bases: 5. The CDR3 extends over 15 amino acids. CDR3 nucleotide sequence: TGTGCCAGCAGTTTAGGGGGGGTCCCACAAGAGACCCAGTACTTC. This sequence encodes CASSLGGVPQETQYF. Variable domain in full (rest from reference TRBV28 and TRBJ2-5): DVKVTQSSRYLVKRTGEKVFLECVQDMDHENMFWYRQDPGLGLRLIYFSYDVKMKEKGDIPEGYSVSREKKERFSLILESASTNQTSMYLCASSLGGVPQETQYFGPGTRLLVL.

The CDR3 nucleotides read TGTGCCAGCAGCTTTGTCCCAGCCTACGAGCAGTACTTC. Its translation is CASSFVPAYEQYF. The gene calls are TRBV5-4 and TRBJ2-7; D remains unclear. Trimming removed 2 bases from V and 2 bases from J, with 8 bases in between. The CDR3 totals 13 residues. Germline loops: CDR1 SGHNT, CDR2 YYREEE (reference sequence).

The chain employs TRBV6-5 and TRBJ2-7; TRBD1 or TRBD2 may be the D gene (6 bases each). The CDR3 has 15 amino acids. The V end was cut by 6 bases, the J end by 5 bases, with 20 bases between. The germline CDR1 and CDR2 sequences are MNHEY and SVGAGI. The CDR3 region is CASSNRVGRPDEQYF. DNA for the CDR3: TGTGCCAGCAGCAACAGGGTTGGGAGGCCTGACGAGCAGTACTTC.

The rearrangement links TRBV6-1 to TRBJ2-7; tentatively, D is TRBD2 (6 bases). Trimming removed 10 bases from V and 2 bases from J, with 21 bases in between. The CDR3 spans 15 residues. CDR1 and CDR2 from the germline V gene are MNHNS and SASEGT. This CDR3 is CATQLSGGIPYEQYF. DNA of the CDR3: TGTGCCACCCAACTAAGTGGGGGGATTCCCTACGAGCAGTACTTC.

This chain links TRBV9 with TRBJ1-2; unclear D gene. Deletions cut 4 bases from V and 3 bases from J, with 10 bases between. The CDR3 has 13 residues. The germline gives CDR1 SGDLS, CDR2 YYNGEE. The DNA of the CDR3 is TGTGCCAGCAGCTTGTCTAGTCACTATGGCTACACCTTC. Amino acid sequence: CASSLSSHYGYTF.

V is TRBV27 and J is TRBJ2-3; 11 nucleotides line up with TRBD2. Trimming at V came to 3 bases and at J to 4 bases, leaving 3 bases not matched to a gene. CDR3 length: 15 amino acids. CDR1 and CDR2 (germline): MNHEY, SMNVEV (reference sequence). CDR3 in DNA: TGTGCCAGCAGTTTTAGCGGGAGGGGCTCAGATACGCAGTATTTT. Protein sequence: CASSFSGRGSDTQYF.